This TCR beta chain came from a study of cytomegalovirus exposure and HLA in healthy donors. CDR1 and CDR2 (germline): SGHVS, FQNEAQ. Trimming removed 6 bases at V and 1 base at J, with 10 bases between. This CDR3 region has 13 residues. This clone is a singleton in its sample. The antigen is not known. General observations from the study: Donors were assumed by presence/absence analyses to have roughly uniform sequencing depth. A previous analysis found most TCR beta V segments productive roughly 87% or roughly 30% of the time.

Both 60 Vbeta primers and 13 Jbeta primers went into the PCR. Profiling relied on immunoSEQ multiplex PCR, and the TCRdb table lists in-frame clones only, not all of them. The sample has fewer than 200,000 clones, roughly 75% seen once. The material sequenced was PBMCs. The sequence came from a female donor in good health and CMV-seronegative. The chain joins TRBV7-8 to TRBJ2-7, with D possibly being TRBD1 (5 bases). CDR3 loop: CASRPHRSYEQYF. Written as DNA, the CDR3 is TGTGCCAGCAGACCTCACAGGTCCTACGAGCAGTACTTC.